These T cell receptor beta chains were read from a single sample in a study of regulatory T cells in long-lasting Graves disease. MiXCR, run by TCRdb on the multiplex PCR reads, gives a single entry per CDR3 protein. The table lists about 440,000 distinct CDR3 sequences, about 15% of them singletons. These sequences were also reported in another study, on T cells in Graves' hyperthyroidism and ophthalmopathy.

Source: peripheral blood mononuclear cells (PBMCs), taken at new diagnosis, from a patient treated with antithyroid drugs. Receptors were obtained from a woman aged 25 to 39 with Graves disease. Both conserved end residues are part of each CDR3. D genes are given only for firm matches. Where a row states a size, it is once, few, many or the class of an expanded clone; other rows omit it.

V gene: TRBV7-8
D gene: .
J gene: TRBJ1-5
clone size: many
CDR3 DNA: TGTGCCAGCAGCTTAGTGGGTCCACTCAATCAGCCCCAGCATTTT
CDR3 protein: CASSLVGPLNQPQHF

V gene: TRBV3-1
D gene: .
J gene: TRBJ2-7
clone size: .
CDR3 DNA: TGTGCCAGCAGCCAAGACTCAGGGGCTACTCAATCCTACGAGCAGTACTTC
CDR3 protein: CASSQDSGATQSYEQYF

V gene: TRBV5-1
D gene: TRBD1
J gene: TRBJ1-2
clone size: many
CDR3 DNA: TGCGCCAGCAGCAACCCGACAGGGTATAACTATGGCTACACCTTC
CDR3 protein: CASSNPTGYNYGYTF

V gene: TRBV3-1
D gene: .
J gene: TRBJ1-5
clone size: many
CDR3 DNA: TGTGCCAGCAGCCAAGGGTCAGGGGGCAATCAGCCCCAGCATTTT
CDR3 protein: CASSQGSGGNQPQHF

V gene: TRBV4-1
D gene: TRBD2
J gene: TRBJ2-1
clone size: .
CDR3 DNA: TGCGCCAGCAGTCTTGGACTAGCGGGAGTCACCTACAATGAGCAGTTCTTC
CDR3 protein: CASSLGLAGVTYNEQFF

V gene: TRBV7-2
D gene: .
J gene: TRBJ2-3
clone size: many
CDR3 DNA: TGTGCCAGCAGCCGTTCCAACCGAGATACGCAGTATTTT
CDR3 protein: CASSRSNRDTQYF

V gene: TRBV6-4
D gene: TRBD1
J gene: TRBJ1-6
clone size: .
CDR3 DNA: TGTGCCAGCAGTGACACCCGGACAGGAGGATCACCCCTCCACTTT
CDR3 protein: CASSDTRTGGSPLHF

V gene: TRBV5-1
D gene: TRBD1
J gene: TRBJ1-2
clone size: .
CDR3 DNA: TGCGCCAGCAGCCCTGGGACAGTTGCTACCTATGGCTACACCTTC
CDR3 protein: CASSPGTVATYGYTF

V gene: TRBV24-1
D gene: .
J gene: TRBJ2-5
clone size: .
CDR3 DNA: TGTGCCACCGAGAGCCGACATGTCCTTCAGACCCAGTACTTC
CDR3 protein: CATESRHVLQTQYF

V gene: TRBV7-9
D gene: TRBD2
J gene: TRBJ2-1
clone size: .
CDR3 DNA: TGTGCCAGCAGCCCCTCTAGCGGGCCTAACAATGAGCAGTTCTTC
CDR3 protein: CASSPSSGPNNEQFF

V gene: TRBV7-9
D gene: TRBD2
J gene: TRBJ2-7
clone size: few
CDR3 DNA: TGTGCCAGCAGCTTAATTGGACTAGGCTACGAGCAGTACTTC
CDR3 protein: CASSLIGLGYEQYF

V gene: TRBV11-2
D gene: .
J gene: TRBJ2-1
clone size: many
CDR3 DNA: TGTGCCAGCAGCCCATCAGACAGCTCCTACAATGAGCAGTTCTTC
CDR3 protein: CASSPSDSSYNEQFF

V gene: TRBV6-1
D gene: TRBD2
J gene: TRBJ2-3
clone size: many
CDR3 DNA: TGTGCCAGTGGGGGAAGGCGGGGGGACACAGATACGCAGTATTTT
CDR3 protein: CASGGRRGDTDTQYF

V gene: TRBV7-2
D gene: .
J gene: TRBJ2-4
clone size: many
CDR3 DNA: TGTGCCAGCAGCTACCGGGACAAAAACATTCAGTACTTC
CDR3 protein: CASSYRDKNIQYF

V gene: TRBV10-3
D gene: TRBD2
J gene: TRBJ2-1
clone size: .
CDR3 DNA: TGTGCCATCAGTGTTACGGCGGGAGGTGGCAATGAGCAGTTCTTC
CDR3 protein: CAISVTAGGGNEQFF

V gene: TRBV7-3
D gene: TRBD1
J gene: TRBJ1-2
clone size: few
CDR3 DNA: TGTGCCAGCAGACAGGGGGGGGGGAACTATGGCTACACCTTC
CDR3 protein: CASRQGGGNYGYTF

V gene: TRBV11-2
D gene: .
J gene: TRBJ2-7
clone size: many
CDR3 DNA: TGTGCCAGCAGCTTCACCCGACGGAATCCTCTTTACGAGCAGTACTTC
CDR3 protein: CASSFTRRNPLYEQYF

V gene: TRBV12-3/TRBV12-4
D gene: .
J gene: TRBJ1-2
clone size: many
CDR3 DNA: TGTGCCAGCACCACTCGAGGGACGGACTATGGCTACACCTTC
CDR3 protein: CASTTRGTDYGYTF

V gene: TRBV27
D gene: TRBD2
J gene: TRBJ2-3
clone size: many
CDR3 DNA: TGTGCCAGCAGTTTACTAGCGGGAGATAGGGGTACGCAGTATTTT
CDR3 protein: CASSLLAGDRGTQYF

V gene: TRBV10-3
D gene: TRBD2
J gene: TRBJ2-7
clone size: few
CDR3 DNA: TGTGCCATCAGTGAGGACTTTCTAGCGGGAGTCATCTTC
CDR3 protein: CAISEDFLAGVIF

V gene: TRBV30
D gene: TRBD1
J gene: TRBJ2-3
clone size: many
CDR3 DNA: TGTGCCTGGAGTAGTAACAGGGGCCCGGAAAGCACAGATACGCAGTATTTT
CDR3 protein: CAWSSNRGPESTDTQYF

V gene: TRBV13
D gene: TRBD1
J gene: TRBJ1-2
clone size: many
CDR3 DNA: TGTGCCAGCAGCTCCCAGGGGGCTTATGGCTACACCTTC
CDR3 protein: CASSSQGAYGYTF

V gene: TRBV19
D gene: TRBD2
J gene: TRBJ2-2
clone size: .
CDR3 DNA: TGTGCCACCGCCCGGGGGGTCTCGAACACCGGGGAGCTGTTTTTT
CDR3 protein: CATARGVSNTGELFF

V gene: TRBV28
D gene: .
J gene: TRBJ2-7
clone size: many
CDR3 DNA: TGTGCCAGCAGTTCAAGGACAGTTCCTGAGCAGTACTTC
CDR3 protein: CASSSRTVPEQYF

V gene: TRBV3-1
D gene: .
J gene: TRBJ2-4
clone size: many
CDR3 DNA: TGTGCCAGCAGCCAAGCGGCCGGTCTAGCCAAAAACATTCAGTACTTC
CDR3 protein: CASSQAAGLAKNIQYF

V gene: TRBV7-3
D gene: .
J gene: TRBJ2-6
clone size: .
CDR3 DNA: TGTGCCAGCAGCCCGACTAGCTCTGGGGCCAACGTCCTGACTTTC
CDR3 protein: CASSPTSSGANVLTF

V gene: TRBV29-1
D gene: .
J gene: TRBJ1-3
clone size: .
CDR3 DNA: TGCAGCGTTGAAGGGCCTGGAAACACCATATATTTT
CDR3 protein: CSVEGPGNTIYF

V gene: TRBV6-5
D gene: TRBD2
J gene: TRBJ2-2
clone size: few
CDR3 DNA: TGTGCCAGCAGTTACCCGTCATCCTTAGCGGGAGGTTTCACCGGGGAGCTGTTTTTT
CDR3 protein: CASSYPSSLAGGFTGELFF